Reported below is one T cell receptor beta chain. Method: immunoSEQ multiplex PCR; TCRdb's copy keeps in-frame clones and lacks some. The sample includes approximately 90,000 clones, more than 70% of them seen just once. This record comes from a study of OX40 agonist ivuxolimab in advanced cancers. Germline CDR1 SGHNT, CDR2 YENEEA. CDR3 size: 13 residues. The V gene end was trimmed by 5 bases and the J gene end by 3 bases; junction bases not matched to a gene: 4. The receptor comes from an adult with an advanced solid tumor such as melanoma, head and neck, liver or kidney cancer. Sequencing used CD4+ or CD8+ T cells sorted from blood, obtained in a trial of the OX40 agonist ivuxolimab. The gene calls are TRBV11-3 and TRBJ2-7; 7 bases map to TRBD1. CDR3 region: CASSPGTVYEQYF. The CDR3 DNA reads TGTGCCAGCAGCCCCGGGACAGTCTACGAGCAGTACTTC.